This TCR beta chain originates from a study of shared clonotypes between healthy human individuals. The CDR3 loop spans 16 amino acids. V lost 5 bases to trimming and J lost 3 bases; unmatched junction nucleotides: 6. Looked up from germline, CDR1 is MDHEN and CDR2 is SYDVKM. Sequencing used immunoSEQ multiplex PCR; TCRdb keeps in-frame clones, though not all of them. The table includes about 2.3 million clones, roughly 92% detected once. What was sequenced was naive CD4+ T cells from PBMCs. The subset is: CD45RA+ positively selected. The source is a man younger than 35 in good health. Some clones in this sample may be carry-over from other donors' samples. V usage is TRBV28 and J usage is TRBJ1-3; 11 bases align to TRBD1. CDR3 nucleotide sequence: TGTGCCAGCAGTGCCTGGACAGGGGGCGGTGGAAACACCATATATTTT. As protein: CASSAWTGGGGNTIYF. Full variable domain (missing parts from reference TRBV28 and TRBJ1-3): DVKVTQSSRYLVKRTGEKVFLECVQDMDHENMFWYRQDPGLGLRLIYFSYDVKMKEKGDIPEGYSVSREKKERFSLILESASTNQTSMYLCASSAWTGGGGNTIYFGEGSWLTVV.